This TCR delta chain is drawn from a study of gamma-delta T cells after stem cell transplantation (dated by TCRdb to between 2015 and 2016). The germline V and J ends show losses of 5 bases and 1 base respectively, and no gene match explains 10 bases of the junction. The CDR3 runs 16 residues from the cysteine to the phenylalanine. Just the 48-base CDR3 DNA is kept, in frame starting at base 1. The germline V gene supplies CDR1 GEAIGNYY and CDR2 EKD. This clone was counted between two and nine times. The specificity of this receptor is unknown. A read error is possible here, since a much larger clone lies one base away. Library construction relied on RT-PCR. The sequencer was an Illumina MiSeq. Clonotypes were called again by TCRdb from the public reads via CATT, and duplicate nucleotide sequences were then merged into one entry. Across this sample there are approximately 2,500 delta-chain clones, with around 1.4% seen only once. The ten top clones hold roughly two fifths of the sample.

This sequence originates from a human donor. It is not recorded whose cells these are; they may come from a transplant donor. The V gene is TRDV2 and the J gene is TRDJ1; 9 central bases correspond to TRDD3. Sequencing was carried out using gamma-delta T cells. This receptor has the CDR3 CACGPLGESSTDKLIF. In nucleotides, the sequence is TGTGCCTGTGGCCCACTGGGGGAATCGAGCACCGATAAACTCATCTTT.